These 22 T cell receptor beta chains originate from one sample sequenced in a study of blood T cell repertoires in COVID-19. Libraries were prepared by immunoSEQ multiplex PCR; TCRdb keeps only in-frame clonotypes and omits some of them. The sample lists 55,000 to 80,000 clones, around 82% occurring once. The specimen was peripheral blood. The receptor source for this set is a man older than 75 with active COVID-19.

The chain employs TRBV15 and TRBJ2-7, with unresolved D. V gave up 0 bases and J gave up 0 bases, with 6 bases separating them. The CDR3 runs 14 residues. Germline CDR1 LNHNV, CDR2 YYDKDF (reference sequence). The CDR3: CATSRDFGSYEQYF. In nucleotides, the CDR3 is TGTGCCACCAGCAGAGATTTCGGCTCCTACGAGCAGTACTTC.

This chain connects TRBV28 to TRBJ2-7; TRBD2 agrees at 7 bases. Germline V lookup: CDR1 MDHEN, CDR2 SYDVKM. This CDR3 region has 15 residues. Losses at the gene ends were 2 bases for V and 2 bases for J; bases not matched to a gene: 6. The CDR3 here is CASSLRLAGTYEQYF. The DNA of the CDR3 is TGTGCCAGCAGTTTAAGATTAGCGGGCACCTACGAGCAGTACTTC. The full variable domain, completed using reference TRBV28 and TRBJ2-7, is DVKVTQSSRYLVKRTGEKVFLECVQDMDHENMFWYRQDPGLGLRLIYFSYDVKMKEKGDIPEGYSVSREKKERFSLILESASTNQTSMYLCASSLRLAGTYEQYFGPGTRLTVT.

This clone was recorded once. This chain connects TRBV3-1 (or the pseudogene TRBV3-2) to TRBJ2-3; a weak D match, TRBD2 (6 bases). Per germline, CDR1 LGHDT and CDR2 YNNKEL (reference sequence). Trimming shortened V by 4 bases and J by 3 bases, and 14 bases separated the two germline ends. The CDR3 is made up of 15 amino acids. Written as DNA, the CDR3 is TGTGCCAGCAGCCCCCTAGCTGGGGGGACAGATACGCAGTATTTT. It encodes CASSPLAGGTDTQYF.

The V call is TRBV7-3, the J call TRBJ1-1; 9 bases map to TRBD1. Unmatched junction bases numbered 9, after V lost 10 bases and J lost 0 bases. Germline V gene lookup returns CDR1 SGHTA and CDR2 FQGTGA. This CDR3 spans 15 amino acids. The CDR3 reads CATLWGQGVNTEAFF. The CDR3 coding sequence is TGTGCCACCCTCTGGGGACAGGGAGTGAACACTGAAGCTTTCTTT.

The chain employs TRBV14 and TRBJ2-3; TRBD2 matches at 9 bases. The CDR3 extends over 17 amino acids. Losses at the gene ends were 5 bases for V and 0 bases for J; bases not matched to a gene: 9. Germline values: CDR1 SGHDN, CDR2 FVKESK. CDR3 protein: CASSAWASGMSTDTQYF. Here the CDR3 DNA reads TGTGCCAGCAGCGCTTGGGCTAGCGGGATGAGCACAGATACGCAGTATTTT.

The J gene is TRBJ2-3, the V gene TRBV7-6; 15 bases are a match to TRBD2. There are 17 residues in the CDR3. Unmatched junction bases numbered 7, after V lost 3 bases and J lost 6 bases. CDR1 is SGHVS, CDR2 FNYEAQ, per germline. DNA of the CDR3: TGTGCCAGCAGCTTTGCCCCTGGACTAGCGGGAGGGGATACGCAGTATTTT. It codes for CASSFAPGLAGGDTQYF. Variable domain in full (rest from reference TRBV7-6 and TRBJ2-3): GAGVSQSPRYKVTKRGQDVALRCDPISGHVSLYWYRQALGQGPEFLTYFNYEAQQDKSGLPNDRFSAERPEGSISTLTIQRTEQRDSAMYRCASSFAPGLAGGDTQYFGPGTRLTVL.

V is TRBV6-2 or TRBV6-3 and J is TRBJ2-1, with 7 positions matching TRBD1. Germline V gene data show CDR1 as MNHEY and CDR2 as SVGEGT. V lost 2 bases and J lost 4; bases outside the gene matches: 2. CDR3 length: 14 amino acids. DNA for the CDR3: TGTGCCAGCAGTTACCTGGACAGGTACAATGAGCAGTTCTTC. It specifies CASSYLDRYNEQFF.

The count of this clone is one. CDR3 in DNA: TGCGCCAGCAGCTTCGGGGGAACCCAAGAGACCCAGTACTTC. As protein: CASSFGGTQETQYF. The J gene is TRBJ2-5, the V gene TRBV5-1, with a tentative D call TRBD2 (6 bases). CDR3 length: 14 amino acids. V was trimmed by 2 bases and J by 1 base, leaving 9 bases between them. Per germline, CDR1 SGHRS and CDR2 YFSETQ.

This chain's CDR3 is CATSRRQGATEAFF. The CDR3 DNA sequence: TGTGCCACCAGCAGAAGACAGGGGGCCACTGAAGCTTTCTTT. This chain uses TRBV15 with TRBJ1-1, with TRBD1 matching over 10 bases. V shed 2 bases, J shed 4 bases, and the junction held 1 base outside the gene matches. The CDR3 runs 14 residues. The germline gives CDR1 LNHNV, CDR2 YYDKDF (reference sequence).

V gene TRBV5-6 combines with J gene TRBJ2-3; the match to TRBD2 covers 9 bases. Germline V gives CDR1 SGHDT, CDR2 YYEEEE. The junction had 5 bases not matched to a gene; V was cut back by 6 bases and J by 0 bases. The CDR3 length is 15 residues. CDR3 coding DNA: TGTGCCAGCAATAGGGGACTAGCTAGCACAGATACGCAGTATTTT. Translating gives CASNRGLASTDTQYF.

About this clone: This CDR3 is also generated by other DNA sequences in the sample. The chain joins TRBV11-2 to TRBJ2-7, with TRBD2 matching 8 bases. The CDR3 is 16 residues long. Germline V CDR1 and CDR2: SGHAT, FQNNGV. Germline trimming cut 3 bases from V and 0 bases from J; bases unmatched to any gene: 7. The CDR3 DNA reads TGTGCCAGCAGCTTCCTTCGCGGGAGGAGCTCCTACGAGCAGTACTTC. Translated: CASSFLRGRSSYEQYF.

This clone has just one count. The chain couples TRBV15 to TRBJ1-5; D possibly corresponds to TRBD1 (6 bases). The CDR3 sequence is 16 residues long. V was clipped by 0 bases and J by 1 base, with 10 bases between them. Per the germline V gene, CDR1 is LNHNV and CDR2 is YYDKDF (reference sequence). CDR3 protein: CATSREGQRSNQPQHF. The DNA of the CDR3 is TGTGCCACCAGCAGAGAAGGACAGAGGAGCAATCAGCCCCAGCATTTT.

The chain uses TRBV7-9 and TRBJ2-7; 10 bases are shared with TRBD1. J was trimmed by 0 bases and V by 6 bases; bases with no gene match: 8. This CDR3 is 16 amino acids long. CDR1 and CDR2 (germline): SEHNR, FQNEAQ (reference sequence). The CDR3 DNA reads TGTGCCAGCAGTGTCGGACAGGGGGGGATCTCCTACGAGCAGTACTTC. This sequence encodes CASSVGQGGISYEQYF. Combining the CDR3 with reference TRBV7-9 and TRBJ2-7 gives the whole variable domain DTGVSQNPRHKITKRGQNVTFRCDPISEHNRLYWYRQTLGQGPEFLTYFQNEAQLEKSRLLSDRFSAERPKGSFSTLEIQRTEQGDSAMYLCASSVGQGGISYEQYFGPGTRLTVT.

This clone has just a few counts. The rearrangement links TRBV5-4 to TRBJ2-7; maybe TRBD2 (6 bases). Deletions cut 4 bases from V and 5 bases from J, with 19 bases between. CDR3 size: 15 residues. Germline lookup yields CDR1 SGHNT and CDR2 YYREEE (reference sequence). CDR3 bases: TGTGCCAGCAGCCGAACTATCGGGGGTGTCCACGAGCAGTACTTC. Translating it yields CASSRTIGGVHEQYF.

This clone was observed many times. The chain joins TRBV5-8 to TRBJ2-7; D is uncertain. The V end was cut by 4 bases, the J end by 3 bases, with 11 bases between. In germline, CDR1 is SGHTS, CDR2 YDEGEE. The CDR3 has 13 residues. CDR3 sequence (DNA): TGTGCCAGCAGCCTAGAGACCGGCTACGAGCAGTACTTC. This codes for CASSLETGYEQYF.

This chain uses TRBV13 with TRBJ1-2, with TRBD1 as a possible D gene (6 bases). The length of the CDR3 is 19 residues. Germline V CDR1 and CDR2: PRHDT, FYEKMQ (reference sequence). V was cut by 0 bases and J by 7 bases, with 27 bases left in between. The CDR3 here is CASSLGGLVMGGGAGGYTF. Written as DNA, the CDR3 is TGTGCCAGCAGCTTAGGAGGCTTGGTTATGGGTGGGGGCGCTGGTGGCTACACCTTC.

CDR3 region: CAISESSGTGAYEQYF. In nucleotides, the CDR3 is TGTGCCATCAGTGAGTCGTCCGGGACAGGGGCCTACGAGCAGTACTTC. V is TRBV10-3 and J is TRBJ2-7, with 10 nucleotides matching TRBD1. This CDR3 is 16 amino acids long. The germline V gene has CDR1 ENHRY and CDR2 SYGVKD. V lost 0 bases, J lost 2 bases, and 4 bases stayed unmatched.

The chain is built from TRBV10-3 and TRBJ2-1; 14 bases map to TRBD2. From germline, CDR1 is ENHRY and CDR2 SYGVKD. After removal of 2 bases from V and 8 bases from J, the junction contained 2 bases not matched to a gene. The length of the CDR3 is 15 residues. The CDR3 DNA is TGTGCCATCAGTGAGGAGGGACTAGCGGGAGATGAGCAGTTCTTC. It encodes CAISEEGLAGDEQFF.

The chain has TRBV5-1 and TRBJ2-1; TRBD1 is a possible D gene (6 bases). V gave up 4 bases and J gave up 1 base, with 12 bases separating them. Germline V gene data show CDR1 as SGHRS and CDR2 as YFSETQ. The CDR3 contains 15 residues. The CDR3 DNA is TGCGCCAGCAGCGTATCACAGGGTTCCTACAATGAGCAGTTCTTC. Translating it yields CASSVSQGSYNEQFF.

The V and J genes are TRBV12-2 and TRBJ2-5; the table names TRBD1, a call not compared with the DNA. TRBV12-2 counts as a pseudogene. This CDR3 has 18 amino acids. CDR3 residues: CASRLDVRDREEQETQYF. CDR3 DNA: TGTGCAAGTCGCTTAGACGTGAGGGACAGGGAGGAACAAGAGACCCAGTACTTC.

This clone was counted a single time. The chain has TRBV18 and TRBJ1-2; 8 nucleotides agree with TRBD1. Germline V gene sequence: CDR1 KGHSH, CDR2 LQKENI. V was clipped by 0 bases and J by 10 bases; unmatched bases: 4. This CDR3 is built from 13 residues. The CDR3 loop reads CASSPPDRGPYTF. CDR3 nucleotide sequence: TGTGCCAGCTCACCACCTGACAGGGGTCCCTACACCTTC.

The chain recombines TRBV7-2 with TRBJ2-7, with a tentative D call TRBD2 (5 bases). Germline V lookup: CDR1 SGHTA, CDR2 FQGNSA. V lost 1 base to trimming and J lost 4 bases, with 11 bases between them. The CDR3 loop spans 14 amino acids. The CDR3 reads CASSLVGGPYEQYF. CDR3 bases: TGTGCCAGCAGCTTAGTTGGCGGGCCATACGAGCAGTACTTC.